These 12 T cell receptor beta chains were sequenced from one sample in a study of STAT3 mutations in large granular lymphocyte leukemia. Antigens of these TCRs are unknown. Sequenced by immunoSEQ multiplex PCR; TCRdb stores in-frame clones only, minus some. Of around 4,700 clones listed, 45% to 55% are singletons. Study observations and caveats: Every T-LGLL patient had at least one immunodominant TCRbeta clonotype.

Sample: peripheral blood mononuclear cells. The receptors were gathered from a man in his sixties with T-cell large granular lymphocyte leukemia. Some clones in this sample may be carry-over from other donors' samples.

The genes are TRBV18 and TRBJ2-1; 7 bases are shared with TRBD2. V lost 4 bases and J lost 8; bases outside the gene matches: 5. The CDR3 has 13 amino acids. CDR1 and CDR2 from the germline V gene are KGHSH and LQKENI. The CDR3 region is CASSRASGYEQFF. Here the CDR3 DNA reads TGTGCCAGCTCACGGGCTAGCGGCTATGAGCAGTTCTTC.

This clone has more than one count but fewer than ten. DNA of the CDR3: TGTGCCAGCAGCTTGGTACAGGGGAGCACAGATACGCAGTATTTT. Translated, it gives CASSLVQGSTDTQYF. The chain combines TRBV5-4 with TRBJ2-3; 7 nucleotides match TRBD1. After removal of 0 bases from V and 0 bases from J, the junction contained 1 base not matched to a gene. The CDR3 covers 15 residues. From germline, CDR1 is SGHNT and CDR2 YYREEE (reference sequence).

The chain has TRBV5-6 and TRBJ2-1; 7 bases are a match to TRBD1. Germline V gene lookup returns CDR1 SGHDT and CDR2 YYEEEE. This CDR3 spans 12 amino acids. V was clipped by 6 bases and J by 9 bases; unmatched bases: 6. The CDR3 here is CASNTGAGEQFF. The CDR3 DNA is TGTGCCAGCAACACAGGGGCTGGTGAGCAGTTCTTC.

The V and J genes are TRBV30 and TRBJ2-7; D perhaps matches TRBD2 (6 bases). The CDR3 runs 15 residues. Germline lookup yields CDR1 GTSNPN and CDR2 SVGIG (reference sequence). The V and J ends lost 2 bases and 3 bases respectively, with 17 bases between them. The CDR3 protein is CAWSPTRRGNYEQYF. In DNA form, the CDR3 reads TGTGCCTGGAGTCCCACCCGACGGGGGAACTACGAGCAGTACTTC.

The chain has TRBV7-9 and TRBJ2-3, with 9 bases lining up with TRBD2. The CDR3 covers 14 residues. V lost 5 bases and J lost 4; bases outside the gene matches: 4. Germline-derived CDR1 and CDR2 are SEHNR and FQNEAQ (reference sequence). The CDR3: CASSTERGADTQYF. The CDR3 coding sequence is TGTGCCAGCAGCACCGAGCGGGGGGCAGATACGCAGTATTTT.

This chain joins TRBV5-1 and TRBJ2-1; the match to TRBD2 covers 10 bases. The CDR3 loop spans 17 amino acids. The V and J ends lost 1 base and 4 bases, in that order; junction bases with no gene match: 8. Germline CDR1 reads SGHRS; CDR2 reads YFSETQ. The CDR3 region is CASSLKASGGQYNEQFF. The CDR3 DNA is TGCGCCAGCAGCTTGAAGGCTAGCGGGGGCCAATACAATGAGCAGTTCTTC. The full variable domain, in which reference TRBV5-1 and TRBJ2-1 provide the parts outside the CDR3, is KAGVTQTPRYLIKTRGQQVTLSCSPISGHRSVSWYQQTPGQGLQFLFEYFSETQRNKGNFPGRFSGRQFSNSRSEMNVSTLELGDSALYLCASSLKASGGQYNEQFFGPGTRLTVL.

As to this clone: An end of the junction does not agree with germline; a read error may underlie this. The chain links TRBV30 to TRBJ2-7; D is unclear. The CDR3 length is 12 residues. CDR1 and CDR2 from the germline V gene are GTSNPN and SVGIG (reference sequence). CDR3: CACSAISYEQYF. CDR3 in DNA: TGTGCCTGTAGTGCGATCTCCTACGAGCAGTACTTC.

This chain links TRBV5-4 with TRBJ1-2; D is possibly TRBD1 (5 bases). CDR3 length: 14 amino acids. The germline V gene has CDR1 SGHNT and CDR2 YYREEE (reference sequence). Trimming cost V 0 bases and J 4 bases, with 10 bases left between them. The CDR3 is CASSLEGRTYGYTF. CDR3 bases: TGTGCCAGCAGCTTGGAGGGACGAACCTATGGCTACACCTTC.

The J gene is TRBJ2-1, the V gene TRBV27, with D tentatively TRBD1 (6 bases). The ends were cut back, 2 bases at V and 4 bases at J, with 18 bases in the middle. The germline CDR1 and CDR2 sequences are MNHEY and SMNVEV (reference sequence). The CDR3 runs 17 residues. CDR3 loop: CASSLTAGQLTYNEQFF. In DNA, the CDR3 is TGTGCCAGCAGTTTAACCGCCGGACAGTTAACTTACAATGAGCAGTTCTTC.

The rearrangement uses TRBV30 and TRBJ2-1, with a possible D match to TRBD2 (5 bases). V lost 3 bases, J lost 7 bases, and 10 bases lay in between. The CDR3 has 12 amino acids. CDR1 and CDR2 from the germline V gene are GTSNPN and SVGIG (reference sequence). The CDR3 loop is CAWSPGLNEQFF. The CDR3, as DNA: TGTGCCTGGAGCCCCGGACTTAATGAGCAGTTCTTC.

J is TRBJ1-4 and V is TRBV5-1, with TRBD1 matching over 9 bases. The CDR3 covers 16 residues. Germline CDR1 and CDR2: SGHRS and YFSETQ. The V gene end was trimmed by 1 base and the J gene end by 7 bases; junction bases not matched to a gene: 8. The CDR3 DNA reads as TGCGCCAGCAGCTTGAATGGACAGGGGTTTAGTGAAAAACTGTTTTTT. The encoded protein is CASSLNGQGFSEKLFF.

The chain carries TRBV5-4 and TRBJ2-1, with 7 bases fitting TRBD1. The CDR3 contains 13 residues. CDR1 and CDR2 (germline): SGHNT, YYREEE (reference sequence). With V trimmed by 4 bases and J by 6 bases, 4 bases remained unmatched. This CDR3 is CASSPGTANEQFF. The CDR3, as DNA: TGTGCCAGCAGCCCCGGGACAGCCAATGAGCAGTTCTTC.